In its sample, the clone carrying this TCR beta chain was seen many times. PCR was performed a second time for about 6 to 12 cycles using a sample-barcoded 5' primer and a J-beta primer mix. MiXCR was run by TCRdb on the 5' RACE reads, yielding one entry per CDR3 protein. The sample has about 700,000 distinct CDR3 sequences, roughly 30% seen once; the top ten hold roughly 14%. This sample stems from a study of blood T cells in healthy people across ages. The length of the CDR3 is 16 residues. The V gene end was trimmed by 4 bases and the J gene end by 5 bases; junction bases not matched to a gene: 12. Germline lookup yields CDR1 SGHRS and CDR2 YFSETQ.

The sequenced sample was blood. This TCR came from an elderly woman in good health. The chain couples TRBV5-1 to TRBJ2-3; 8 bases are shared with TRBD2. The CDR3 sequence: CASSPGTRSRRDTQYF. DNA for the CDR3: TGCGCCAGCAGCCCCGGGACTAGGAGTCGTAGAGATACGCAGTATTTT. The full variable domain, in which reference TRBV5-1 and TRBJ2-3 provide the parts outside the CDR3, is KAGVTQTPRYLIKTRGQQVTLSCSPISGHRSVSWYQQTPGQGLQFLFEYFSETQRNKGNFPGRFSGRQFSNSRSEMNVSTLELGDSALYLCASSPGTRSRRDTQYFGPGTRLTVL.